Sequencing of this TCR beta chain was carried out in a study of shared T cell receptors in the human thymus. Here immunoSEQ multiplex PCR was the method, and the copy in TCRdb shows in-frame clones only, minus some. The table shows 540,000 or so clones, with 75% to 80% occurring only once. These same data were also listed under a study on human thymus T cells. That publication notes: Obtained as resections during corrective heart surgery, the thymus tissue was then studied. Thymic and blood repertoires showed apparently biased V and J gene usage. What related research reported was that thymic repertoires overlapped highly among unrelated individuals.

The receptor was derived from a boy under two years old with a congenital heart defect. Sequencing was performed on thymocytes.

Here the CDR3 DNA reads TGTGCCAGCAGCCCGAACCTAGCGGGGGGCAATGAGCAGTTCTTC. This encodes CASSPNLAGGNEQFF. The chain uses TRBV7-3 and TRBJ2-1; 11 bases agree with TRBD2. The CDR3 length is 15 residues. With 5 bases clipped from V and 6 bases from J, the junction kept 6 bases outside the gene matches. Germline CDR1 and CDR2: SGHTA and FQGTGA.